Sequencing of this T cell receptor beta chain was carried out in a study of T-cell memory formation after mild COVID-19. General observations from the study: The authors left the SARS-CoV-2 specificity of second-wave clones peaking on day 37 unconfirmed. Contracting clones localized mainly to CM and EM when CD4+ and mainly to EMRA when CD8+.

About this clonotype itself: Its specificity is unknown.

Germline V gene sequence: CDR1 MDHEN, CDR2 SYDVKM. V gave up 8 bases and J gave up 6 bases, with 17 bases separating them. The CDR3 loop spans 14 amino acids. UMIs and sample barcodes were carried by the TCR alpha and TCR beta cDNA libraries that 5'RACE produced using constant-segment primers. TCRdb called the 5' RACE reads again in MiXCR, with one record for every CDR3 protein. This table holds over 95,000 distinct CDR3 sequences, approximately 22% found once. The sample taken for sequencing was PBMCs or a T cell subset sorted from them (not recorded which). The chain links TRBV28 to TRBJ2-1; maybe TRBD2 (7 bases). This sequence was found in a man aged 18 to 30 who had mild COVID-19 (a few samples of this study predate the infection). Cell type and time point are not known. CDR3: CASRPGGGPNEQFF. In nucleotides, the CDR3 is TGTGCCAGCCGACCGGGGGGCGGACCCAATGAGCAGTTCTTC. Variable domain in full (rest from reference TRBV28 and TRBJ2-1): DVKVTQSSRYLVKRTGEKVFLECVQDMDHENMFWYRQDPGLGLRLIYFSYDVKMKEKGDIPEGYSVSREKKERFSLILESASTNQTSMYLCASRPGGGPNEQFFGPGTRLTVL.